This T cell receptor (beta chain) emerged from a study of blood T cell repertoires in COVID-19. V was pared by 0 bases and J by 10 bases, with 14 bases between. The CDR3 covers 14 residues. CDR1 and CDR2 (germline): SGHNT, YYREEE (reference sequence). Assay: immunoSEQ multiplex PCR; the TCRdb copy retains only in-frame clones and omits some. The sample consists of almost 200,000 clones, around four fifths of them appearing once. Sequenced input: peripheral blood. The genes are TRBV5-4 and TRBJ2-1; D might be TRBD2 (6 bases). This TCR came from a man aged 55 to 69 with COVID-19, enrolled during active disease. This CDR3 is CASSLGREVVEQFF. The CDR3 DNA reads TGTGCCAGCAGCTTGGGCAGGGAGGTAGTCGAGCAGTTCTTC.